The 17 T cell receptor beta chains below all came from one sample that was sequenced in a study of neurological immune-mediated disorders. The time point denotes: technical triplicate 1. Each CDR3 protein is one row after TCRdb ran MiXCR on the 5' RACE reads. The sample lists 30,000 to 40,000 distinct CDR3 sequences, over 8.5% seen once, with roughly 4% in the top ten. The sequenced sample was PBMCs. These receptors were obtained from a man in his sixties with HTLV-1-associated myelopathy (HAM/TSP).

Note on this clonotype: Likely a read error: the CDR3 ends without its conserved phenylalanine or tryptophan. The DNA is left out, because the CDR3 cannot be placed on it with certainty; the CDR3 is given as TCRdb lists it. The chain is built from TRBV2 and TRBJ2-5; the table's D call, TRBD2, has no DNA check behind it. The CDR3 extends over 15 residues, inclusive of both ends. Looked up from germline, CDR1 is SNHLY and CDR2 is FYNNEI. The CDR3 spells CASKGLAGVSETQHL.

At least ten counts were recorded for this clonotype. The CDR3: CASRKTSGDSYEQYF. CDR3 coding DNA: TGTGCCAGCAGAAAGACTAGCGGAGACTCCTACGAGCAGTACTTC. V is TRBV3-1 and J is TRBJ2-7, with TRBD2 matching over 9 bases. Germline CDR1 is LGHDT and CDR2 is YNNKEL (reference sequence). The CDR3 covers 15 residues. The V segment lost 6 bases and the J segment 0 bases; nucleotides outside the gene matches: 6.

In its sample, this clonotype was seen many times. V and J are TRBV28 and TRBJ2-1; possible D gene TRBD2, 6 bases. The CDR3 runs to 13 residues. Germline assignment: CDR1 MDHEN and CDR2 SYDVKM. V was pared by 6 bases and J by 10 bases, with 16 bases between. CDR3 sequence (DNA): TGTGCCAGCAGATCCGGGACTCCGACCGAGCAGTTCTTC. This codes for CASRSGTPTEQFF.

This clonotype has a count of ten or more. V usage is TRBV25-1 and J usage is TRBJ1-1; TRBD1 matches at 8 bases. Germline CDR1 and CDR2: MGHDK and SYGVNS. CDR3 size: 13 residues. V was pared by 8 bases and J by 6 bases, with 8 bases of the junction left unmatched. In nucleotides, the CDR3 is TGTGCCAGCCGCGGACAGGGAACCCCTGAAGCTTTCTTT. Its protein product is CASRGQGTPEAFF.

This clonotype was detected many times. V gene TRBV20-1 combines with J gene TRBJ1-2, with D possibly matching TRBD1 (6 bases). This CDR3 spans 16 amino acids. From germline, CDR1 is DFQATT and CDR2 SNEGSKA (reference sequence). Trimming pared 0 bases from V and 5 bases from J, leaving 19 bases between. Here the CDR3 DNA reads TGCAGTGCTAGAGATCTTAGGATCTGGGGGGCTTATGGCTACACCTTC. Translation gives CSARDLRIWGAYGYTF.

The chain is built from TRBV20-1 and TRBJ2-7, with 10 bases fitting TRBD1. Unmatched junction bases numbered 11, after V lost 5 bases and J lost 10 bases. The CDR3 sequence is 13 residues long. Germline V CDR1 and CDR2: DFQATT, SNEGSKA (reference sequence). The CDR3 DNA is TGCAGTGCTCCGGGACAGGGGACGCGAAACCAGTACTTC. It translates to CSAPGQGTRNQYF.

At least ten counts were recorded for this clonotype. Relative to the germline gene, one junction end is altered; a read error may explain this. V and J are TRBV7-2 and TRBJ2-4, with TRBD2 matching over 7 bases. Looked up from germline, CDR1 is SGHTA and CDR2 is FQGNSA. CDR3 length: 13 amino acids. CDR3 coding DNA: TGTGCCAGCAGCTTAGCGAGTGGACTAGACATCCACTTC. Translation: CASSLASGLDIHF. Based on the CDR3 plus reference TRBV7-2 and TRBJ2-4, the full variable domain is GAGVSQSPSNKVTEKGKDVELRCDPISGHTALYWYRQSLGQGLEFLIYFQGNSAPDKSGLPSDRFSAERTGGSVSTLTIQRTQQEDSAVYLCASSLASGLDIHFGAGTRLSVL.

This clonotype was seen ten or more times. The chain has TRBV5-1 and TRBJ1-1; TRBD1 is a possible D gene (6 bases). This CDR3 spans 16 amino acids. V was pared by 4 bases and J by 3 bases, with 19 bases between. CDR1 and CDR2 from the germline V gene are SGHRS and YFSETQ. In DNA, the CDR3 is TGCGCCAGCAGCCGTTTACAGGGTGCGAGGGACACTGAAGCTTTCTTT. Its translation: CASSRLQGARDTEAFF.

This clonotype appeared a single time. One junction end does not reproduce the germline sequence, and a read error may be involved. The CDR3 spells CGSSLQTGQGTEAFF. For the CDR3, the DNA is TGCGGCAGCAGCTTGCAGACGGGGCAGGGGACTGAAGCTTTTTTT. The V and J genes are TRBV5-1 and TRBJ1-1, with D maybe TRBD1 (6 bases). The CDR3 totals 15 residues. In germline, CDR1 is SGHRS, CDR2 YFSETQ.

In this sample, this clonotype turned up many times. V gene TRBV5-1 combines with J gene TRBJ2-7, with 8 bases identical to TRBD2. CDR3 size: 15 residues. Germline V gene data show CDR1 as SGHRS and CDR2 as YFSETQ. The V gene end was trimmed by 0 bases and the J gene end by 6 bases; junction bases not matched to a gene: 8. The CDR3 sequence: CASSLAGGQGSEQYF. Written as DNA, the CDR3 is TGCGCCAGCAGCTTGGCGGGAGGGCAGGGGAGCGAGCAGTACTTC.

Ten or more counts support this clonotype. The J gene is TRBJ2-1, the V gene TRBV20-1, with 9 bases lining up with TRBD2. This CDR3 contains 16 residues. Germline loops: CDR1 DFQATT, CDR2 SNEGSKA (reference sequence). V lost 1 base to trimming and J lost 4 bases; unmatched junction nucleotides: 8. CDR3 bases: TGCAGTGCTAGAGGGGGCGGGGGGGAGGTATACAATGAGCAGTTCTTC. Protein product: CSARGGGGEVYNEQFF.

This clonotype was detected ten times or more. The V gene is TRBV2, the J gene TRBJ2-7; 8 nucleotides match TRBD2. Per the germline V gene, CDR1 is SNHLY and CDR2 is FYNNEI. The CDR3 loop spans 15 amino acids. J gave up 5 bases and V 1 base, and 7 bases lay outside the gene matches. The CDR3 sequence is CASSEEGLGANEQYF. The CDR3 nucleotides are TGTGCCAGCAGTGAAGAGGGACTAGGGGCCAACGAGCAGTACTTC.

The table lists this clonotype with many counts. The gene calls are TRBV12-3 or TRBV12-4 and TRBJ1-1; D gene uncertain. Trimming took 5 bases from V and 9 from J, leaving 10 bases between them. This CDR3 has 11 amino acids. The CDR3 coding sequence is TGTGCCAGCAGTCCCCGCATCAAAGCTTTCTTT. This sequence encodes CASSPRIKAFF.

This clonotype has at least ten counts. The CDR3 spells CASSLDLRPAGELFF. Here the CDR3 DNA reads TGTGCCAGCAGCTTGGACCTTAGACCTGCCGGGGAGCTGTTTTTT. This chain joins TRBV5-6 and TRBJ2-2; D is ambiguous. The V end lost 0 bases, the J end lost 6 bases, and 12 bases lay between the germline ends. The CDR3 runs 15 residues. Germline lookup yields CDR1 SGHDT and CDR2 YYEEEE.

This clonotype has a count of ten or more. The chain couples TRBV29-1 to TRBJ2-7; TRBD1 is a possible D gene (7 bases). This CDR3 is built from 12 residues. The germline V and J ends were trimmed by 7 bases and 2 bases, with 12 bases remaining between them. Germline V CDR1 and CDR2: SQVTM, ANQGSEA. The DNA for the CDR3 is TGCAGCGCCTCAGGGGGGACCTACGAGCAGTACTTC. Amino acids: CSASGGTYEQYF.

This clonotype was detected many times. The chain carries TRBV2 and TRBJ2-1, with TRBD2 matching over 10 bases. CDR1 and CDR2 (germline): SNHLY, FYNNEI. The junction had 14 bases not matched to a gene; V was cut back by 8 bases and J by 7 bases. The CDR3 has 16 residues. CDR3 region: CASHKSGRATDNEQFF. The CDR3 DNA follows: TGTGCCAGCCACAAGAGCGGGAGGGCTACGGATAATGAGCAGTTCTTC.

At least ten counts were recorded for this clonotype. This sequence joins TRBV5-1 and TRBJ2-7; 9 bases fit TRBD1. Trimming took 7 bases from V and 0 from J; bases not matched to a gene: 8. Per the germline V gene, CDR1 is SGHRS and CDR2 is YFSETQ. This CDR3 spans 15 amino acids. In nucleotides, the CDR3 is TGCGCCAGCCGGTCGGGACAGGGACCCTCCTACGAGCAGTACTTC. Its protein is CASRSGQGPSYEQYF.